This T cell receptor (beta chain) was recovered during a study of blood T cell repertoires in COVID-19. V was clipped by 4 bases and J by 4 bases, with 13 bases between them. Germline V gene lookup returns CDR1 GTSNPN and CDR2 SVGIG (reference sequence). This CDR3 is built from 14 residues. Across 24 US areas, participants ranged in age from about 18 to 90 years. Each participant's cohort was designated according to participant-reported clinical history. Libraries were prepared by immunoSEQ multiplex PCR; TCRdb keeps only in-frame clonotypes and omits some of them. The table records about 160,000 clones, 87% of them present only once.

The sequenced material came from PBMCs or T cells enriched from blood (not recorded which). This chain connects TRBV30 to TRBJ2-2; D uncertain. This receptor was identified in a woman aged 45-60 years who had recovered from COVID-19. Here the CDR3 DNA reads TGTGCCTGGATGCGGCAACAATTCACCGGGGAGCTGTTTTTT. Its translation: CAWMRQQFTGELFF.